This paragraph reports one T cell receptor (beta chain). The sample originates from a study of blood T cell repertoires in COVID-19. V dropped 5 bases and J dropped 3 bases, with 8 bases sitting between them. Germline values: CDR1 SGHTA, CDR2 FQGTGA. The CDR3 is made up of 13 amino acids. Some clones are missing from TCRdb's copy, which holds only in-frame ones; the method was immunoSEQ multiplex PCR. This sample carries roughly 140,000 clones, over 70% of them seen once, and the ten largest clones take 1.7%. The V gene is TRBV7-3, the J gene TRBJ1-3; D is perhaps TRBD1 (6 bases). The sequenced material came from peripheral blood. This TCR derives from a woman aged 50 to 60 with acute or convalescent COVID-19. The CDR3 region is CASSQQGGNTIYF. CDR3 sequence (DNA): TGTGCCAGCAGCCAACAGGGTGGAAACACCATATATTTT.